This T cell receptor beta chain was captured by sequencing in a study of neoadjuvant nivolumab and ipilimumab in lung cancer. Study in general: Patients got nivolumab 3 mg/kg on days 1, 15 and 29; combination added ipilimumab 1 mg/kg day 1. General study points: From pretherapy to surgery, tumor richness and clonality rose with dual therapy.

Looked up from germline, CDR1 is SEHNR and CDR2 is FQNEAQ (reference sequence). The CDR3 is made up of 16 amino acids. V dropped 1 base and J dropped 0 bases, with 9 bases sitting between them. Sequencing used immunoSEQ multiplex PCR; TCRdb keeps in-frame clones, though not all of them. The table records some 31,000 clones, roughly nine tenths of them present only once. To note about this clone: As yet, its antigen is unknown.

The sequence was collected from an adult with non-small cell lung cancer. This sequence joins TRBV7-9 and TRBJ2-2; D is undetermined. The sequencing here drew on peripheral blood, taken after neoadjuvant nivolumab, alone or with ipilimumab, at or shortly before surgery. The CDR3, as DNA: TGTGCCAGCAGCTTAGTGCGGCTCTCGAACACCGGGGAGCTGTTTTTT. Translated, it gives CASSLVRLSNTGELFF.